This T cell receptor beta chain was documented in a study of blood T cell repertoires in COVID-19. Profiling relied on immunoSEQ multiplex PCR, and the TCRdb table lists in-frame clones only, not all of them. The sample includes 300,000 to 400,000 clones, 70% to 90% of them seen just once. Trimming took off 3 bases at V and 6 bases at J, with 12 bases between the two ends. This CDR3 has 14 residues. CDR1 SEHNR and CDR2 FQNEAQ come from the germline V gene (reference sequence). This sequence originates from a woman in her sixties or seventies with COVID-19, enrolled during active disease. What was sequenced was peripheral blood. This chain uses TRBV7-9 with TRBJ2-1; no clear D. This CDR3 is CASSFGFQINEQFF. Written as DNA, the CDR3 is TGTGCCAGCAGCTTCGGGTTCCAGATCAATGAGCAGTTCTTC.